Given below is one T cell receptor (beta chain) in context. Antigen unknown. Repertoires were generated with immunoSEQ multiplex PCR, while TCRdb's copy carries only in-frame clones and drops some. The sample contains approximately 140,000 clones, 93% of which appear only once. This sample is drawn from a study of T cell responses to AZD1222 COVID-19 vaccine. V shed 8 bases and J 3 bases; nucleotides not matched to a gene: 9. Germline V gene lookup returns CDR1 SEHNR and CDR2 FQNEAQ (reference sequence). The CDR3 spans 15 residues. Findings of the study overall: The number of AZD1222 recipients seropositive at baseline was only 6 or 7.

Sample: peripheral blood, taken on day 0 of AZD1222 vaccination. The chain recombines TRBV7-9 with TRBJ2-1; TRBD2 agrees at 8 bases. The receptor's source is an adult in good health. CDR3: CASSQIAGNYNEQFF. For the CDR3, the DNA is TGTGCCAGCTCCCAGATAGCGGGAAACTACAATGAGCAGTTCTTC.